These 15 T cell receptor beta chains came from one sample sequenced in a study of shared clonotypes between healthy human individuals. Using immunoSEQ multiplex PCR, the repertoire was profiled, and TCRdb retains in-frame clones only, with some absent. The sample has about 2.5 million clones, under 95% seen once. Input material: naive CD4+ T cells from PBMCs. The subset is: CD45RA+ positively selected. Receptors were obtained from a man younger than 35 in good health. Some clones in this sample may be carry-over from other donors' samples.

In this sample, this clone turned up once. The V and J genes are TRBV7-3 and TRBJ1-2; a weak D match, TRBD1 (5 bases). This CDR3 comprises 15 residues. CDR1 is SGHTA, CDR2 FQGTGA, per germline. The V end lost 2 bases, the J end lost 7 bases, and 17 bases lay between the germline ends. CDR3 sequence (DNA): TGTGCCAGCAGCTTAGACGCGAGAACAGGTGGTGGCTACACCTTC. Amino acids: CASSLDARTGGGYTF.

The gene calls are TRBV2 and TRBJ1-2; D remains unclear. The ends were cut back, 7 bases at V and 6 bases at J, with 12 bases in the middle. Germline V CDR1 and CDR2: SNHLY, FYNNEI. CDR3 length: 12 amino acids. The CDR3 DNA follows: TGTGCCAGCACCCAGGCCCTCGATGGCTACACCTTC. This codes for CASTQALDGYTF.

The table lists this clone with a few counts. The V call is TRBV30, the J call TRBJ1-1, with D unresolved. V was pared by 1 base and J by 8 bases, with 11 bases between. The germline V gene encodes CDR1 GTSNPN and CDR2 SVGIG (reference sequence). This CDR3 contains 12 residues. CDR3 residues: CAWSAYSREAFF. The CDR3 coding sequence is TGTGCCTGGAGTGCCTATTCACGGGAAGCTTTCTTT.

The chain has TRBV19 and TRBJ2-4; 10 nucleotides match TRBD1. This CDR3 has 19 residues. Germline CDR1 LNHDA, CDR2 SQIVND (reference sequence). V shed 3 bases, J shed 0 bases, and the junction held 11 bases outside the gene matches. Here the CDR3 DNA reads TGTGCCAGTAGTATTGGGGGACAGGGGACAAAACTAGCCAAAAACATTCAGTACTTC. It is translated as CASSIGGQGTKLAKNIQYF.

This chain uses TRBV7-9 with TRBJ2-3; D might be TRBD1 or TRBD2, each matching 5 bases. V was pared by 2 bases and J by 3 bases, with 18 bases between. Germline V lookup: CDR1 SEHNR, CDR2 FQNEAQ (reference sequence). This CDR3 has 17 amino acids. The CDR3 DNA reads TGTGCCAGCAGCTTATGGGGGACCGCCGAAAGGACAGATACGCAGTATTTT. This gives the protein CASSLWGTAERTDTQYF.

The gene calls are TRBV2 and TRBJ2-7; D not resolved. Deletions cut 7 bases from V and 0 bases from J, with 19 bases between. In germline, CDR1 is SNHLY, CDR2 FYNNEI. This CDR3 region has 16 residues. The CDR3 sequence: CASNDPTWTLSYEQYF. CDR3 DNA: TGTGCCAGCAACGACCCCACTTGGACCCTCTCCTACGAGCAGTACTTC.

DNA of the CDR3: TGTGCCAGCAGTCCTTATGCCGGGAATTATGGCTACACCTTC. Translated, it gives CASSPYAGNYGYTF. The V gene is TRBV28, the J gene TRBJ1-2; D gene unclear. CDR1 is MDHEN and CDR2 is SYDVKM in the germline V gene. V shed 5 bases and J shed 5 bases, with 15 bases lying between them. The CDR3 contains 14 residues.

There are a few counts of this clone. The chain's CDR3 is CSVEGGYTEAFF. In DNA form, the CDR3 reads TGCAGCGTTGAGGGGGGGTATACTGAAGCTTTCTTT. The chain joins TRBV29-1 to TRBJ1-1; possibly TRBD1 for D (5 bases). Per germline, CDR1 SQVTM and CDR2 ANQGSEA. This CDR3 is built from 12 residues. Trimming took off 3 bases at V and 5 bases at J, with 10 bases between the two ends.

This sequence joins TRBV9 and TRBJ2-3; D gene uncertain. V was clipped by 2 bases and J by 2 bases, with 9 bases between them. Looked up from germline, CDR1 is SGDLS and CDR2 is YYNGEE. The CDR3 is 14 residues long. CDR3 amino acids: CASSVRATTDTQYF. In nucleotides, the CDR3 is TGTGCCAGCAGCGTTCGGGCCACCACAGATACGCAGTATTTT.

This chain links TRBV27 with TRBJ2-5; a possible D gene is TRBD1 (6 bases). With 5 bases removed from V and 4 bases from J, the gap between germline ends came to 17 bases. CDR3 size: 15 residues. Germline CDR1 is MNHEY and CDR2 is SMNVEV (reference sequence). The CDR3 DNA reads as TGTGCCAGCAGTCCATGGGGGCGAGAGGGAGAGACCCAGTACTTC. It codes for CASSPWGREGETQYF.

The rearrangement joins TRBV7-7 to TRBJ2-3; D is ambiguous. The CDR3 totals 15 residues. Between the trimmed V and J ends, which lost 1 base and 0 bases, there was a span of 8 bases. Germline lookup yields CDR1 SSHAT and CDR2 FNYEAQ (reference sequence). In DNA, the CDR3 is TGTGCCAGCAGCTTAGGGAGACTCAGCACAGATACGCAGTATTTT. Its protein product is CASSLGRLSTDTQYF.

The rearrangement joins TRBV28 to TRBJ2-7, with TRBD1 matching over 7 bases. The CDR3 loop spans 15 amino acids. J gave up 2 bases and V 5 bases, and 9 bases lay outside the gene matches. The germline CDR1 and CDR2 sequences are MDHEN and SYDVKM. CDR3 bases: TGTGCCAGCAGTCGCGACAGGGTAAACCCCTACGAGCAGTACTTC. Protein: CASSRDRVNPYEQYF.

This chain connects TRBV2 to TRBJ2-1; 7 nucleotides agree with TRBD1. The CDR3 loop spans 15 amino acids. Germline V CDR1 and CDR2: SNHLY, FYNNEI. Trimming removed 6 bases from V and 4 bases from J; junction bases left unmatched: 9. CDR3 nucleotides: TGTGCCAGCAGCCGCGACAGGGAGACATACAATGAGCAGTTCTTC. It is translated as CASSRDRETYNEQFF.

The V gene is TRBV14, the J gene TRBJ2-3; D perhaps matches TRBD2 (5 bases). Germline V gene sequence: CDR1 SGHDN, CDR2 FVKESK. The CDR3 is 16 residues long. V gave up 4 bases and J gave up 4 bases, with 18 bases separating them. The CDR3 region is CASSPGLSAGADTQYF. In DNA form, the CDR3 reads TGTGCCAGCAGCCCCGGACTTTCTGCCGGGGCAGATACGCAGTATTTT. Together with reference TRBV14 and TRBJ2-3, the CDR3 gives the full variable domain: EAGVTQFPSHSVIEKGQTVTLRCDPISGHDNLYWYRRVMGKEIKFLLHFVKESKQDESGMPNNRFLAERTGGTYSTLKVQPAELEDSGVYFCASSPGLSAGADTQYFGPGTRLTVL.

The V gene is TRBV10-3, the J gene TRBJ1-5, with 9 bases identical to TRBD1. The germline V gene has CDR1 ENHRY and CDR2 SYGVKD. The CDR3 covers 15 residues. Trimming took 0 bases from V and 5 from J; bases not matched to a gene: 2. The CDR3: CAISESGQGYQPQHF. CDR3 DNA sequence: TGTGCCATCAGTGAGTCGGGACAGGGCTATCAGCCCCAGCATTTT.